These 7 T cell receptor beta chains originate from one sample sequenced in a study of glioma-infiltrating T cells after dendritic cell vaccination. The time point here: after dendritic cell vaccination, including at tumor progression/relapse. The assay was immunoSEQ multiplex PCR, and TCRdb's table has in-frame clones only and misses some. The data hold fewer than 70,000 clones, with 85% to 90% observed a single time. Sequencing was performed on blood, taken after dendritic cell vaccination. The receptors come from a human donor with glioblastoma.

The V call is TRBV5-1, the J call TRBJ1-2; 9 bases are a match to TRBD1. This CDR3 has 13 residues. Germline V lookup: CDR1 SGHRS, CDR2 YFSETQ. After removal of 4 bases from V and 8 bases from J, the junction contained 6 bases not matched to a gene. The CDR3 nucleotides read TGCGCCAGCAGCGTGGACAGGGGATTAGGCTACACCTTC. Its translation is CASSVDRGLGYTF.

This chain uses TRBV2 with TRBJ2-7; TRBD2 matches 11 bases. CDR3 length: 15 amino acids. Germline CDR1 is SNHLY and CDR2 is FYNNEI. J lost 2 bases, V lost 2 bases, and 2 bases had no gene match. The CDR3 is CASSEPTSGTYEQYF. CDR3 bases: TGTGCCAGCAGTGAACCGACTAGCGGGACCTACGAGCAGTACTTC.

This chain links TRBV25-1 with TRBJ1-1; D is unclear. The CDR3 contains 16 residues. The germline V gene has CDR1 MGHDK and CDR2 SYGVNS. Trimming took 5 bases from V and 0 from J, leaving 16 bases between them. The CDR3 nucleotides read TGTGCCAGCAGTACTAGTCGGGTTGTTATGAACACTGAAGCTTTCTTT. Its protein product is CASSTSRVVMNTEAFF.

This clone has only one observation. This chain joins TRBV18 and TRBJ1-1, with TRBD1 as a possible D gene (5 bases). This CDR3 spans 16 amino acids. Germline-derived CDR1 and CDR2 are KGHSH and LQKENI. Trimming took off 1 base at V and 3 bases at J, with 15 bases between the two ends. DNA for the CDR3: TGTGCCAGCTCACCACGGTCAGGGAAGGTGGACACTGAAGCTTTCTTT. Amino acids: CASSPRSGKVDTEAFF.

This sequence joins TRBV5-1 and TRBJ1-1; 9 bases fit TRBD1. Germline CDR1 and CDR2: SGHRS and YFSETQ. The CDR3 has 14 amino acids. V lost 4 bases and J lost 4; bases outside the gene matches: 5. The CDR3 DNA reads as TGCGCCAGCAGCACCGGACAGGGGAGCACTGAAGCTTTCTTT. It translates to CASSTGQGSTEAFF.

A remark on this clone: One end of the junction does not line up with germline, which may come from a read error. This chain connects TRBV19 to TRBJ2-2; possible D gene TRBD2, 5 bases. Germline CDR1 LNHDA, CDR2 SQIVND (reference sequence). This CDR3 is 15 amino acids long. CDR3 nucleotides: TGTGCCAGTAGTATTCGGGGTACGAACGCCGGGGAGCTGTTTTTT. It encodes CASSIRGTNAGELFF.

The chain carries TRBV11-3 and TRBJ1-5; 7 bases match TRBD1. Germline V lookup: CDR1 SGHNT, CDR2 YENEEA. V was clipped by 5 bases and J by 9 bases; unmatched bases: 16. The CDR3 runs 16 residues. The CDR3 nucleotides are TGTGCCAGCAGCGCCTCTCCGGGACAGCTACCGGGGCCCCAGCATTTT. Its protein product is CASSASPGQLPGPQHF.